One sample yielded the 5 T cell receptor beta chains listed below, sequenced in a study of shared clonotypes between healthy human individuals. Libraries were prepared by immunoSEQ multiplex PCR; TCRdb keeps only in-frame clonotypes and omits some of them. The sample holds 2.3 million or so clones, 90% to 95% seen once. Input material: naive CD4+ T cells from PBMCs. Subset indicated: CD45RA+ positively selected. Receptors were obtained from a man aged 18 to 29 in good health. Some clones in this sample may be carry-over from other donors' samples.

Turning to this clone: Other DNA variants within this sample encode the same CDR3. The rearrangement uses TRBV19 and TRBJ2-5, with TRBD2 identical over 11 bases. Germline lookup yields CDR1 LNHDA and CDR2 SQIVND (reference sequence). Trimming took 4 bases from V and 2 from J; bases not matched to a gene: 3. The CDR3 totals 15 residues. CDR3 in amino acids: CASSRLAGGQETQYF. Written as DNA, the CDR3 is TGTGCCAGTAGTAGATTAGCGGGAGGGCAAGAGACCCAGTACTTC.

This chain connects TRBV6-5 to TRBJ1-5, with 9 bases aligning to TRBD1. There are 15 residues in the CDR3. Germline V gene data show CDR1 as MNHEY and CDR2 as SVGAGI. Unmatched junction bases numbered 9, after V lost 6 bases and J lost 6 bases. The DNA of the CDR3 is TGTGCCAGCAGCCATGGGACAGGGCGTGTTCAGCCCCAGCATTTT. It specifies CASSHGTGRVQPQHF.

The chain employs TRBV7-2 and TRBJ2-7; 9 bases are a match to TRBD2. The J segment lost 3 bases and the V segment lost 1 base, leaving 7 bases of the junction unmatched. The CDR3 contains 16 residues. Germline V CDR1 and CDR2: SGHTA, FQGNSA. Here the CDR3 reads CASSLVASGTGYEQYF. The DNA for the CDR3 is TGTGCCAGCAGCTTAGTCGCTAGCGGGACGGGCTACGAGCAGTACTTC.

In its sample, this clone was seen once. The chain has TRBV6-6 and TRBJ1-1, with D uncertain. Trimming removed 0 bases from V and 0 bases from J, with 8 bases in between. Germline V gene data show CDR1 as MNHNY and CDR2 as SVGAGI (reference sequence). The CDR3 runs 15 residues. The CDR3 DNA sequence: TGTGCCAGCAGTTACTCCTCTCCAGTGAACACTGAAGCTTTCTTT. Amino acids: CASSYSSPVNTEAFF.

The chain combines TRBV28 with TRBJ2-6, with D uncertain. Trimming removed 6 bases at V and 0 bases at J, with 9 bases between. The germline gives CDR1 MDHEN, CDR2 SYDVKM. The CDR3 is made up of 15 amino acids. The CDR3 DNA reads TGTGCCAGCAGCCCCCCACGCTCTGGGGCCAACGTCCTGACTTTC. Its protein is CASSPPRSGANVLTF. The variable domain in full, completed from reference TRBV28 and TRBJ2-6, reads DVKVTQSSRYLVKRTGEKVFLECVQDMDHENMFWYRQDPGLGLRLIYFSYDVKMKEKGDIPEGYSVSREKKERFSLILESASTNQTSMYLCASSPPRSGANVLTFGAGSRLTVL.